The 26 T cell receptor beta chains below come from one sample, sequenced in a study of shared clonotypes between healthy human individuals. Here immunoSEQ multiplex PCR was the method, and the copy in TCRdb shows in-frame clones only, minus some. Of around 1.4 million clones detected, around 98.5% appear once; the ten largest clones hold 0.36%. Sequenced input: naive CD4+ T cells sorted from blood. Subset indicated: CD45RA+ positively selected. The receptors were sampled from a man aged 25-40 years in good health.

DNA of the CDR3: TGTGCCAGCAGCCGAAGTAGCAATCAGCCCCAGCATTTT. It translates to CASSRSSNQPQHF. J is TRBJ1-5 and V is TRBV6-5; no clear D. The V end was cut by 6 bases, the J end by 0 bases, with 6 bases between. The CDR3 totals 13 residues. Per the germline V gene, CDR1 is MNHEY and CDR2 is SVGAGI.

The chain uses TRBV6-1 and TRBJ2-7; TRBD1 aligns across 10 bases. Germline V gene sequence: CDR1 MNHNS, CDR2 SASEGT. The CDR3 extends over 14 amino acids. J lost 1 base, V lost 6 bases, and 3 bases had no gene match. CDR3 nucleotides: TGTGCCAGCAGGAAGGGACAGGGGTCCTACGAGCAGTACTTC. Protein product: CASRKGQGSYEQYF.

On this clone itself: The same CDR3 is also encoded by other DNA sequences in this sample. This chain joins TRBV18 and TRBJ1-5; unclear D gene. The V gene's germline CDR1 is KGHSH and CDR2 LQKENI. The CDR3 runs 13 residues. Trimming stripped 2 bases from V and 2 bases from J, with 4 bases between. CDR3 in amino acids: CASSPSRNQPQHF. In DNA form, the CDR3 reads TGTGCCAGCTCACCAAGCCGCAATCAGCCCCAGCATTTT.

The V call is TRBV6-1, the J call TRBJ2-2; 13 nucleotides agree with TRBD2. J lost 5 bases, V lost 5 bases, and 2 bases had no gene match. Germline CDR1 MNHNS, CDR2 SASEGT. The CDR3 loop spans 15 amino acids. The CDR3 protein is CASSWTSGSTGELFF. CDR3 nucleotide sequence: TGTGCCAGCAGTTGGACTAGCGGGAGTACCGGGGAGCTGTTTTTT.

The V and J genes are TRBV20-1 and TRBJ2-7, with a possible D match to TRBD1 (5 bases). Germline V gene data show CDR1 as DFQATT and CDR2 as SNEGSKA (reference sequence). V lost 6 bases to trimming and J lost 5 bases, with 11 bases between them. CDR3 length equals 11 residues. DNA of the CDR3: TGCAGTGCCCCAGACAGCCACGAGCAGTACTTC. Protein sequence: CSAPDSHEQYF.

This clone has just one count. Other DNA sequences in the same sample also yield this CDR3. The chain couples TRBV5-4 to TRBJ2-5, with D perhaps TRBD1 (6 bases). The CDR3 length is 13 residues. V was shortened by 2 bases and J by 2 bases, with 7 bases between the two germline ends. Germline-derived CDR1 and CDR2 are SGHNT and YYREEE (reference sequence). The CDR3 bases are TGTGCCAGCAGCTTAGACAGGCAAGAGACCCAGTACTTC. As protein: CASSLDRQETQYF.

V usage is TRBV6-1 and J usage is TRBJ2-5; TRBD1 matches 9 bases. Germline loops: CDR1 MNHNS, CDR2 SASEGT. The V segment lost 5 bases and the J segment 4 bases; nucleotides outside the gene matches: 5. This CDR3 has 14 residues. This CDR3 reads CASSPGTGLETQYF. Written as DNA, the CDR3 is TGTGCCAGCAGTCCTGGGACAGGGCTAGAGACCCAGTACTTC.

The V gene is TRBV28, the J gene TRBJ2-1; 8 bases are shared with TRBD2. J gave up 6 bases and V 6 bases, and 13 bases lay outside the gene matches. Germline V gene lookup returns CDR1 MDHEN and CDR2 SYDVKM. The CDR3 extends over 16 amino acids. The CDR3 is CASSLRRGAGANEQFF. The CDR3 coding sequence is TGTGCCAGCAGCCTCCGAAGGGGAGCGGGAGCCAATGAGCAGTTCTTC.

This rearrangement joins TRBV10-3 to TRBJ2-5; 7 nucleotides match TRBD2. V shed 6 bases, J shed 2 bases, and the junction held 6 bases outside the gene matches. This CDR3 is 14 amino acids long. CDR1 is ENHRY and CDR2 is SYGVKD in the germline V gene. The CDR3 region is CAIRRTSDQETQYF. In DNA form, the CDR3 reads TGTGCCATCAGGAGGACTAGTGATCAAGAGACCCAGTACTTC.

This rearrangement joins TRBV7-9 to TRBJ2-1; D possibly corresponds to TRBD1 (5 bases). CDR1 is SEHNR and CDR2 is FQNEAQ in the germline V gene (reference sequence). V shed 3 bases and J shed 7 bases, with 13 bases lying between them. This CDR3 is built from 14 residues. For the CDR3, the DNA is TGTGCCAGCAGCTTCCTTTCTGGGGCAAATGAGCAGTTCTTC. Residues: CASSFLSGANEQFF. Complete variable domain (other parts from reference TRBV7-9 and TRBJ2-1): DTGVSQNPRHKITKRGQNVTFRCDPISEHNRLYWYRQTLGQGPEFLTYFQNEAQLEKSRLLSDRFSAERPKGSFSTLEIQRTEQGDSAMYLCASSFLSGANEQFFGPGTRLTVL.

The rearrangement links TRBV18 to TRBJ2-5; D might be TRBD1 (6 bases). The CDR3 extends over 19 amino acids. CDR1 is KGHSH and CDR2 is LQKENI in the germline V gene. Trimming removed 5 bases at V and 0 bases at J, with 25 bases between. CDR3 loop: CASSSPGMAGQRYQETQYF. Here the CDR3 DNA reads TGTGCCAGCTCATCCCCCGGGATGGCTGGACAGCGGTACCAAGAGACCCAGTACTTC.

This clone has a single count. In DNA form, the CDR3 reads TGCGCCAGCAGTATCCCTTGGGCCGATTTAATCTCCTACGAGCAGTACTTC. It yields the protein CASSIPWADLISYEQYF. The gene calls are TRBV23-1 and TRBJ2-7; no firm D call. TRBV23-1 is sorted into the ORF group, with uncertain function. The CDR3 is made up of 17 amino acids. V gave up 5 bases and J gave up 0 bases, with 20 bases separating them.

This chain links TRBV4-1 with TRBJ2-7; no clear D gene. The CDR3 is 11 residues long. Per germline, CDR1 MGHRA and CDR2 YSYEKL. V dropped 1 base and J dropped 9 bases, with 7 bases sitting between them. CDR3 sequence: CASSQGGRQYF. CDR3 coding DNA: TGCGCCAGCAGCCAAGGAGGACGGCAGTACTTC.

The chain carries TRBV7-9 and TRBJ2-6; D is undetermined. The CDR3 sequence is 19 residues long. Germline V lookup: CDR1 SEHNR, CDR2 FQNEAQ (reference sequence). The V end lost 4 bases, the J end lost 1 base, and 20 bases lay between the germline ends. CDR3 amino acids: CASSYLSLRDLSGANVLTF. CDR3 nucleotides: TGTGCCAGCAGCTACCTATCCCTGCGAGACTTGTCTGGGGCCAACGTCCTGACTTTC. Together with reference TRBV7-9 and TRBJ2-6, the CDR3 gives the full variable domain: DTGVSQNPRHKITKRGQNVTFRCDPISEHNRLYWYRQTLGQGPEFLTYFQNEAQLEKSRLLSDRFSAERPKGSFSTLEIQRTEQGDSAMYLCASSYLSLRDLSGANVLTFGAGSRLTVL.

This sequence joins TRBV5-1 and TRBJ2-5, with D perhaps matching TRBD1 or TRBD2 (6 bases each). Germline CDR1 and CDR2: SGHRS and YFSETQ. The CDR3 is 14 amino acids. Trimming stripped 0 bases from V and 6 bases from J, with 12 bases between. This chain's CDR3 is CASSLDTGAKTQYF. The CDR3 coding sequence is TGCGCCAGCAGCTTGGATACGGGGGCGAAGACCCAGTACTTC.

The CDR3, as DNA: TGTGCCAGCAGTTTGGACAGGGGGCTTCAGCCCCAGCATTTT. Translating gives CASSLDRGLQPQHF. V is TRBV6-1 and J is TRBJ1-5; TRBD1 matches 11 bases. The CDR3 loop spans 14 amino acids. V shed 5 bases, J shed 6 bases, and the junction held 3 bases outside the gene matches. The germline gives CDR1 MNHNS, CDR2 SASEGT.

CDR3 sequence reads: CATSRGSTSYNEQFF. CDR3 nucleotide sequence: TGTGCCACCAGCAGAGGCAGTACCTCCTACAATGAGCAGTTCTTC. The chain combines TRBV15 with TRBJ2-1; D is ambiguous. CDR1 LNHNV and CDR2 YYDKDF come from the germline V gene (reference sequence). The CDR3 runs 15 residues. Trimming removed 1 base at V and 0 bases at J, with 7 bases between. The whole variable domain, remainder taken from reference TRBV15 and TRBJ2-1, is DAMVIQNPRYQVTQFGKPVTLSCSQTLNHNVMYWYQQKSSQAPKLLFHYYDKDFNNEADTPDNFQSRRPNTSFCFLDIRSPGLGDTAMYLCATSRGSTSYNEQFFGPGTRLTVL.

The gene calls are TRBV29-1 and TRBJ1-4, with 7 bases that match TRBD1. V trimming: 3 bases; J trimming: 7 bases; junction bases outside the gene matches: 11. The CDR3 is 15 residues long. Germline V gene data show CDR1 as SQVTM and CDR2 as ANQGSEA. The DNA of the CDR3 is TGCAGCGTTGAGCCTCCTGACAGGGTGGGTGAAAAACTGTTTTTT. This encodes CSVEPPDRVGEKLFF.

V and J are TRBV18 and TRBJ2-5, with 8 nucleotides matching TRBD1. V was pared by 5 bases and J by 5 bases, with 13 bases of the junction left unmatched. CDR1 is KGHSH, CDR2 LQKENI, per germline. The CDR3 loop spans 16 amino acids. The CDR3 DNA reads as TGTGCCAGCTCAACCACCACCGGGACAGGTGGGGAGACCCAGTACTTC. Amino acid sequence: CASSTTTGTGGETQYF. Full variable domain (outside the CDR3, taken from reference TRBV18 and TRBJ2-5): NAGVMQNPRHLVRRRGQEARLRCSPMKGHSHVYWYRQLPEEGLKFMVYLQKENIIDESGMPKERFSAEFPKEGPSILRIQQVVRGDSAAYFCASSTTTGTGGETQYFGPGTRLLVL.

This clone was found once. The CDR3 DNA reads TGTGCCAGCAGCCCTCTACAGGGGGTGAACACTGAAGCTTTCTTT. Its protein is CASSPLQGVNTEAFF. The chain carries TRBV9 and TRBJ1-1; 8 positions match TRBD1. This CDR3 has 15 amino acids. V lost 4 bases and J lost 0; bases outside the gene matches: 5. Germline CDR1 SGDLS, CDR2 YYNGEE.

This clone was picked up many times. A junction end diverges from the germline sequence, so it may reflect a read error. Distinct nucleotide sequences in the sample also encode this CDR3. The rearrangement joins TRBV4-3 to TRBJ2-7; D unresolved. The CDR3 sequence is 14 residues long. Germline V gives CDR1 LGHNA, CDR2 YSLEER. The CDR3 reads CASSQDLRSSEQYF. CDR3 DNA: TGCGCCAGCAGCCAAGATCTAAGGTCCTCCGAGCAGTACTTC.

The CDR3 bases are TGTGCCAGCAGGTCGACTAGCGGGAGCTCCTACGAGCAGTACTTC. Its protein product is CASRSTSGSSYEQYF. This sequence joins TRBV27 and TRBJ2-7; 12 positions agree with TRBD2. Looked up from germline, CDR1 is MNHEY and CDR2 is SMNVEV (reference sequence). CDR3 length: 15 amino acids. Unmatched junction bases numbered 3, after V lost 6 bases and J lost 0 bases.

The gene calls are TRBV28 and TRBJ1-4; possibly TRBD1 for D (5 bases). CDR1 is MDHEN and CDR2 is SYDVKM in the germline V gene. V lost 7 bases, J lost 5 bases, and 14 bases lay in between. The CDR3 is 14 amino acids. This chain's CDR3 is CASTRVRPNEKLFF. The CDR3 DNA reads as TGTGCCAGCACCAGGGTGAGACCAAATGAAAAACTGTTTTTT.

CDR3 loop: CATSRTSYNNEQFF. CDR3 in DNA: TGTGCCACCAGCAGGACTAGCTATAACAATGAGCAGTTCTTC. The V gene is TRBV15, the J gene TRBJ2-1; 7 bases match TRBD2. The length of the CDR3 is 14 residues. CDR1 is LNHNV and CDR2 is YYDKDF in the germline V gene (reference sequence). Losses at the gene ends were 3 bases for V and 5 bases for J; bases not matched to a gene: 4.

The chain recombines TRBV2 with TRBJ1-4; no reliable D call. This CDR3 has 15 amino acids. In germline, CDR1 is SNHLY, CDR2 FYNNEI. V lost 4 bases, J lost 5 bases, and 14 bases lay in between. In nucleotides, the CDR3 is TGTGCCAGCAGTGCACTCGGGAGACCCAATGAAAAACTGTTTTTT. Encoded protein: CASSALGRPNEKLFF.

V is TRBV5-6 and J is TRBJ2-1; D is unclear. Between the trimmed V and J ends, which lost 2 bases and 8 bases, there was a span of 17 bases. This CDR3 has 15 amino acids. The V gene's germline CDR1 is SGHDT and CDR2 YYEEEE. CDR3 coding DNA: TGTGCCAGCAGCTTCCTGCCCCCCGGGTCCCATGAGCAGTTCTTC. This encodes CASSFLPPGSHEQFF.